Listed below are T cell receptor beta chains from one sample, sequenced in a study of blood T cell repertoires in COVID-19. Here immunoSEQ multiplex PCR was the method, and the copy in TCRdb shows in-frame clones only, minus some. The table shows 110,000 to 150,000 clones, with 82% occurring only once. Sequencing input: peripheral blood. These receptors all come from a woman of 80 years or more with acute or convalescent COVID-19. The CDR3 runs from the conserved cysteine through the conserved F or W. D genes are given only for firm matches. Clone size is not always given. Where it is, it says once, few, many or a class for expanded clones.

abundance,v_gene,j_gene,d_gene,CDR3aa,CDR3nt
-,TRBV28,TRBJ2-7,-,CASSFSWRSYEQYF,TGTGCCAGCAGTTTTTCTTGGAGGAGCTACGAGCAGTACTTC
-,TRBV7-3,TRBJ1-2,TRBD1,CASSLWDRSQEDGYTF,TGTGCCAGCAGCTTATGGGACAGGTCCCAAGAGGATGGCTACACCTTC
-,TRBV11-3,TRBJ2-4,TRBD2,CASSRVDSGIQYF,TGTGCCAGCAGCCGAGTTGATAGCGGGATTCAGTACTTC
-,TRBV30,TRBJ1-1,-,CAWSVLRSGTRAFF,TGTGCCTGGAGTGTACTCCGTTCGGGAACGCGGGCTTTCTTT
-,TRBV28,TRBJ2-1,TRBD2,CASRAGDYLRHEQFF,TGTGCCAGCAGGGCGGGGGACTACCTACGCCATGAGCAGTTCTTC
-,TRBV4-2,TRBJ2-3,-,CASSPPTDTQYF,TGTGCCAGCAGCCCCCCGACAGATACGCAGTATTTT
once,TRBV6-7,TRBJ2-3,TRBD2,CASSYSYAPKAGDTQYF,TGTGCCAGCAGTTACTCGTACGCTCCTAAAGCGGGGGATACGCAGTATTTT
-,TRBV5-1,TRBJ2-3,TRBD1,CASSLGAGGTSTDTQYF,TGCGCCAGCAGCTTGGGGGCAGGGGGAACTAGCACAGATACGCAGTATTTT
-,TRBV5-4,TRBJ2-5,TRBD2,CASSFSGRGGPQETQYF,TGTGCCAGCAGCTTCTCTGGGCGGGGGGGCCCCCAAGAGACCCAGTACTTC
many,TRBV28,TRBJ2-7,-,CASNRRTDTYEQYF,TGTGCCAGCAATCGCCGGACAGACACCTACGAGCAGTACTTC
-,TRBV2,TRBJ2-5,TRBD2,CASAALGTSRKTQYF,TGTGCCAGCGCCGCGTTAGGGACTAGCAGGAAGACCCAGTACTTC
-,TRBV7-6,TRBJ2-1,-,CASSPRGGLAIKSSYNEQFF,TGTGCCAGCAGCCCCCGGGGTGGGCTAGCTATCAAGAGCTCCTACAATGAGCAGTTCTTC
-,TRBV7-9,TRBJ1-5,-,CASSYTPGGNQPQHF,TGTGCCAGCAGCTACACTCCGGGAGGTAATCAGCCCCAGCATTTT
-,TRBV6-5,TRBJ1-2,TRBD1,CASSYQQNRGSYTF,TGTGCCAGCAGTTACCAACAGAACAGGGGAAGCTACACCTTC
-,TRBV3-1/TRBV3-2,TRBJ2-3,TRBD2,CASSQDRGRGLAGGTTDTQYF,TGTGCCAGCAGCCAAGATCGGGGACGTGGACTAGCGGGAGGTACCACAGATACGCAGTATTTT
few,TRBV15,TRBJ1-4,TRBD1,CATKGDRASEKLFF,TGTGCCACCAAGGGCGACAGGGCCTCTGAAAAACTGTTTTTT